The 9 T cell receptor beta chains presented below share a single source sample, sequenced in a study of shared clonotypes between healthy human individuals. Generated by immunoSEQ multiplex PCR, the TCRdb table keeps only in-frame clones and is missing some. Of under 1,900,000 clones detected, approximately 98.5% appear once; the ten largest clones hold 0.3% to 0.45%. Sequencing used naive CD4+ T cells sorted from blood. This sample's subset: CD45RA+ positively selected. All receptors come from a man younger than 40 in good health.

The CDR3 is CASRASGSSGELFF. The CDR3 coding sequence is TGTGCCAGCAGAGCTAGCGGGAGTTCCGGGGAGCTGTTTTTT. The gene calls are TRBV2 and TRBJ2-2; 10 bases line up with TRBD2. In germline, CDR1 is SNHLY, CDR2 FYNNEI. The CDR3 extends over 14 amino acids. V shed 6 bases and J 6 bases; nucleotides not matched to a gene: 4. The variable domain in full, completed from reference TRBV2 and TRBJ2-2, reads EPEVTQTPSHQVTQMGQEVILRCVPISNHLYFYWYRQILGQKVEFLVSFYNNEISEKSEIFDDQFSVERPDGSNFTLKIRSTKLEDSAMYFCASRASGSSGELFFGEGSRLTVL.

Details on this clone: Other DNA sequences within the sample encode an identical CDR3. The CDR3 sequence is CASSLGTDNQPQHF. The CDR3 DNA follows: TGCGCCAGCAGCTTGGGGACAGACAATCAGCCCCAGCATTTT. V usage is TRBV5-1 and J usage is TRBJ1-5; tentatively, D is TRBD1 (6 bases). Germline V gene sequence: CDR1 SGHRS, CDR2 YFSETQ. Deletions cut 0 bases from V and 3 bases from J, with 7 bases between. This CDR3 has 14 amino acids.

The chain carries TRBV27 and TRBJ2-7; D may be TRBD1 (6 bases). Germline V gives CDR1 MNHEY, CDR2 SMNVEV (reference sequence). V was clipped by 2 bases and J by 3 bases, with 8 bases between them. CDR3 size: 13 residues. This CDR3 is CASSLAQGYEQYF. The CDR3 nucleotides read TGTGCCAGCAGTTTAGCACAGGGCTACGAGCAGTACTTC.

The chain joins TRBV9 to TRBJ1-3; D remains unclear. The germline gives CDR1 SGDLS, CDR2 YYNGEE. The CDR3 contains 15 residues. Trimming cost V 4 bases and J 0 bases, with 11 bases left between them. The DNA for the CDR3 is TGTGCCAGCAGCTCCCGGTGGGACTCTGGAAACACCATATATTTT. Its protein product is CASSSRWDSGNTIYF.

This clone was seen only once. This chain uses TRBV18 with TRBJ2-5, with D possibly matching TRBD2 (6 bases). Trimming took 6 bases from V and 5 from J, leaving 16 bases between them. Germline-derived CDR1 and CDR2 are KGHSH and LQKENI. The CDR3 has 14 residues. CDR3 region: CASSLKGLAETQYF. The CDR3 nucleotides are TGTGCCAGCTCCCTTAAGGGGCTAGCGGAGACCCAGTACTTC.

V and J are TRBV5-1 and TRBJ1-5; D remains unclear. The length of the CDR3 is 15 residues. The germline gives CDR1 SGHRS, CDR2 YFSETQ. V lost 2 bases to trimming and J lost 0 bases, with 9 bases between them. This CDR3 is CASSLGPYSNQPQHF. The CDR3, as DNA: TGCGCCAGCAGCTTAGGTCCGTATAGCAATCAGCCCCAGCATTTT.

The rearrangement uses TRBV5-4 and TRBJ1-1, with 7 nucleotides matching TRBD1. The CDR3 is 16 amino acids. With 0 bases clipped from V and 0 bases from J, the junction kept 5 bases outside the gene matches. Per germline, CDR1 SGHNT and CDR2 YYREEE (reference sequence). For the CDR3, the DNA is TGTGCCAGCAGCTTGGAAGCCAGGGGGTTGAACACTGAAGCTTTCTTT. Amino acid sequence: CASSLEARGLNTEAFF.

The chain joins TRBV11-2 to TRBJ2-7; tentatively, D is TRBD2 (6 bases). V lost 1 base to trimming and J lost 1 base, with 20 bases between them. The CDR3 spans 18 residues. The germline V gene has CDR1 SGHAT and CDR2 FQNNGV. For the CDR3, the DNA is TGTGCCAGCAGCTTAGCATCGGTAGTGGGACGGGAGTCCTACGAGCAGTACTTC. It yields the protein CASSLASVVGRESYEQYF.

The J gene is TRBJ1-5, the V gene TRBV21-1; the D segment call TRBD1 is taken from the table without a DNA check. TRBV21-1 is labeled a pseudogene. The CDR3 is made up of 19 amino acids. The CDR3, as DNA: TGTGCCAGCAGCAAGCCCCGGGACAGGGGCTGTTTGAGCAATCAGCCCCAGCATTTT. Translation: CASSKPRDRGCLSNQPQHF.